This T cell receptor beta chain was identified during a study of Tregs in tolerant kidney transplant recipients. Overall study findings and caveats: For some patients, primers changed over time, blocking nucleotide-level comparison. Validation in larger populations is needed because few patients were studied. Activated donor B cell expansion appeared to reveal the most relevant donor-specific TCRbeta repertoire.

The repertoire was sequenced with immunoSEQ multiplex PCR; TCRdb's copy has only in-frame clones and lacks some. Found here are 95,000 to 120,000 clones, nearly 90% of them singletons; the top ten hold just under 0.35%. CD4+CD25+CD127- Tregs, CD4+CD25- non-Tregs, CD4 and CD8 cells were sorted. A remark on this clone: The antigen is unknown.

Unmatched junction bases numbered 5, after V lost 3 bases and J lost 1 base. The CDR3 is made up of 16 amino acids. From germline, CDR1 is LNHNV and CDR2 YYDKDF (reference sequence). V gene TRBV15 combines with J gene TRBJ1-5, with 8 bases matching TRBD1. The source material was CD4+ T cells from blood, sampled before the transplant. The TCR was taken from a human donor who received a combined kidney and bone marrow transplant. The CDR3 here is CATSSDRGASNQPQHF. Here the CDR3 DNA reads TGTGCCACCAGCAGTGACAGGGGCGCGAGCAATCAGCCCCAGCATTTT.